Shown below are 16 T cell receptor beta chains from a single sample sequenced in a study of cytomegalovirus exposure and HLA in healthy donors (dated by TCRdb to 2017 to 2019). The library relied on the immunoSEQ multiplex PCR assay. The multiplex PCR relied on a mix of 60 forward primers for TCR Vbeta segments and 13 reverse primers for TCR Jbeta segments. Held by TCRdb, this immuneACCESS table contains in-frame sequences only and omits some clones. Under half of the omission traces to an unresolved V gene where checked; the cause of the rest is unknown. Here the sample has approximately 120,000 clones; about 15% occur a single time. Of the sample, 2.9% is held by the ten largest clones. The sequenced material came from PBMCs. All receptors come from a female donor in good health and CMV-seropositive.

The sample holds a few counts of this clone. The V call is TRBV2, the J call TRBJ1-1; the D gene is possibly TRBD1 (6 bases). CDR3 length equals 13 residues. The V end was cut by 9 bases, the J end by 0 bases, with 11 bases between. CDR1 is SNHLY, CDR2 FYNNEI, per germline. The CDR3 sequence is CARGAYMNTEAFF. DNA of the CDR3: TGTGCCAGGGGGGCCTACATGAACACTGAAGCTTTCTTT. The complete variable domain, with remaining parts taken from reference TRBV2 and TRBJ1-1, reads EPEVTQTPSHQVTQMGQEVILRCVPISNHLYFYWYRQILGQKVEFLVSFYNNEISEKSEIFDDQFSVERPDGSNFTLKIRSTKLEDSAMYFCARGAYMNTEAFFGQGTRLTVV.

The chain recombines TRBV6-5 with TRBJ2-1; 11 bases fit TRBD2. The CDR3 length is 15 residues. V shed 5 bases and J 6 bases; nucleotides not matched to a gene: 6. The germline gives CDR1 MNHEY, CDR2 SVGAGI. This chain's CDR3 is CASSAGTSGFNEQFF. The CDR3 DNA reads as TGTGCCAGCAGTGCCGGGACTAGCGGATTCAATGAGCAGTTCTTC.

The chain combines TRBV5-1 with TRBJ2-3, with D unclear. The CDR3 is 16 amino acids. Germline V gives CDR1 SGHRS, CDR2 YFSETQ. With 1 base removed from V and 3 bases from J, the gap between germline ends came to 15 bases. CDR3 nucleotides: TGCGCCAGCAGCTTGTCAGGCCCTTCCTTTACAGATACGCAGTATTTT. Translating gives CASSLSGPSFTDTQYF.

The chain carries TRBV7-2 and TRBJ2-7, with TRBD1 identical over 9 bases. Germline-derived CDR1 and CDR2 are SGHTA and FQGNSA. This CDR3 has 13 residues. J gave up 3 bases and V 4 bases, and 1 base lay outside the gene matches. Here the CDR3 DNA reads TGTGCCAGCAGCTCGACAGGGGGCTACGAGCAGTACTTC. Encoded protein: CASSSTGGYEQYF.

This clone occurred a few times. The chain joins TRBV11-2 to TRBJ2-5; D is uncertain. In germline, CDR1 is SGHAT, CDR2 FQNNGV. V was trimmed by 6 bases and J by 1 base, leaving 12 bases between them. The CDR3 contains 14 residues. CDR3: CASSGHAFQETQYF. DNA for the CDR3: TGTGCCAGCAGTGGCCACGCCTTCCAAGAGACCCAGTACTTC.

This clone turned up a few times. The genes are TRBV6-5 and TRBJ2-7; possible D gene TRBD1, 5 bases. CDR1 is MNHEY and CDR2 is SVGAGI in the germline V gene. Between the trimmed V and J ends, which lost 5 bases and 1 base, there was a span of 9 bases. CDR3 length: 13 residues. The CDR3 loop reads CASSPTDSYEQYF. The CDR3 coding sequence is TGTGCCAGCAGTCCGACAGATTCCTACGAGCAGTACTTC.

This clone has just a few counts. The rearrangement uses TRBV30 and TRBJ2-1; 11 bases agree with TRBD1. The CDR3 contains 14 residues. Germline trimming cut 6 bases from V and 3 bases from J; bases unmatched to any gene: 4. Germline CDR1 and CDR2: GTSNPN and SVGIG (reference sequence). CDR3 sequence reads: CACSGTGGYNEQFF. The CDR3 DNA reads as TGTGCCTGTTCGGGGACAGGGGGCTACAATGAGCAGTTCTTC.

The J gene is TRBJ2-7, the V gene TRBV4-1, with 7 bases matching TRBD1. From germline, CDR1 is MGHRA and CDR2 YSYEKL. The CDR3 loop spans 16 amino acids. With V trimmed by 4 bases and J by 0 bases, 9 bases remained unmatched. The CDR3 DNA sequence: TGCGCCAGCAGCCTACAGGGACAGTTCCTCTCCTACGAGCAGTACTTC. This encodes CASSLQGQFLSYEQYF.

V is TRBV30 and J is TRBJ1-2; D ambiguous. Trimming cost V 0 bases and J 5 bases, with 13 bases left between them. The CDR3 covers 14 residues. Per germline, CDR1 GTSNPN and CDR2 SVGIG (reference sequence). CDR3 nucleotide sequence: TGTGCCTGGAGTGTCCCTAGGATGGTATATGGCTACACCTTC. This translates into CAWSVPRMVYGYTF.

The J gene is TRBJ1-5, the V gene TRBV7-2; perhaps TRBD1 as D (5 bases). The CDR3 contains 15 residues. V lost 5 bases and J lost 6, with 17 bases in between. Germline V CDR1 and CDR2: SGHTA, FQGNSA. CDR3 sequence (DNA): TGTGCCAGCAGCACCAATCAGGGTAACGGTCAGCCCCAGCATTTT. Translated, it gives CASSTNQGNGQPQHF.

This chain connects TRBV9 to TRBJ2-7; 7 bases agree with TRBD1. The J segment lost 2 bases and the V segment lost 3 bases, leaving 11 bases of the junction unmatched. This CDR3 spans 16 amino acids. The germline CDR1 and CDR2 sequences are SGDLS and YYNGEE. The CDR3 nucleotides read TGTGCCAGCAGCGGACACTCCGGGACAGCAGCCTACGAGCAGTACTTC. Translation gives CASSGHSGTAAYEQYF.

The CDR3, as DNA: TGCGCCAGCAGCTTGGCCCCTAGCGGGAACCAAGAGACCCAGTACTTC. Amino acids: CASSLAPSGNQETQYF. V gene TRBV5-1 combines with J gene TRBJ2-5, with 9 nucleotides matching TRBD2. Losses at the gene ends were 0 bases for V and 0 bases for J; bases not matched to a gene: 3. Germline V gene sequence: CDR1 SGHRS, CDR2 YFSETQ. The CDR3 is made up of 16 amino acids.

V usage is TRBV5-5 and J usage is TRBJ1-1; D uncertain. Germline loops: CDR1 SGHKS, CDR2 YYEKEE (reference sequence). V lost 6 bases and J 0 bases, leaving 9 bases between the germline ends. CDR3 length: 13 residues. Here the CDR3 reads CASKTPMNTEAFF. In DNA, the CDR3 is TGTGCCAGCAAGACACCCATGAACACTGAAGCTTTCTTT.

V and J are TRBV5-4 and TRBJ1-5; the match to TRBD1 covers 7 bases. The CDR3 is 15 residues long. V gave up 4 bases and J gave up 1 base; unmatched junction bases: 5. Germline V gene data show CDR1 as SGHNT and CDR2 as YYREEE (reference sequence). This CDR3 is CASSAGTASNQPQHF. CDR3 DNA: TGTGCCAGCAGCGCCGGGACAGCGAGCAATCAGCCCCAGCATTTT.

V usage is TRBV9 and J usage is TRBJ1-1; perhaps TRBD1 as D (5 bases). The CDR3 is made up of 17 amino acids. The germline gives CDR1 SGDLS, CDR2 YYNGEE. Trimming shortened V by 0 bases and J by 4 bases, and 19 bases separated the two germline ends. The CDR3 spells CASSVGPSGSGATEAFF. In nucleotides, the CDR3 is TGTGCCAGCAGCGTAGGGCCCTCGGGTTCTGGGGCCACTGAAGCTTTCTTT. Based on the CDR3 plus reference TRBV9 and TRBJ1-1, the full variable domain is DSGVTQTPKHLITATGQRVTLRCSPRSGDLSVYWYQQSLDQGLQFLIQYYNGEERAKGNILERFSAQQFPDLHSELNLSSLELGDSALYFCASSVGPSGSGATEAFFGQGTRLTVV.

The chain joins TRBV28 to TRBJ1-1; unclear D gene. V gave up 7 bases and J gave up 11 bases, with 11 bases separating them. CDR3 length: 10 residues. Germline values: CDR1 MDHEN, CDR2 SYDVKM. The CDR3 nucleotides are TGTGCCAGCATGAGGGTTCGGGCTTTCTTT. Protein product: CASMRVRAFF.